What follows is one TCR beta chain and its context. The CDR3 consists of 16 residues. V gave up 0 bases and J gave up 5 bases; unmatched junction bases: 9. Germline V gene lookup returns CDR1 SGHRS and CDR2 YFSETQ. This specimen belongs to a study of blood T cell repertoires in COVID-19. The authors' processing: For nucleated cells, counts were estimated from reference gene primer amplification. Here immunoSEQ multiplex PCR was the method, and the copy in TCRdb shows in-frame clones only, minus some. V and J calls and clone size come straight from that table; D and trimming were deduced from the DNA. Of over 300,000 clones in the sample, about 90% were seen once.

This receptor was taken from a man between 18 and 35 years old with active or convalescent COVID-19. The sequenced sample consisted of peripheral blood. J is TRBJ2-7 and V is TRBV5-1; 9 bases fit TRBD1. The CDR3 here is CASSLGRDRVANEQYF. CDR3 in DNA: TGCGCCAGCAGCTTGGGCCGGGACAGGGTAGCTAACGAGCAGTACTTC.